The source of this TCR beta chain is a study of blood T cell repertoires in COVID-19. Overall study: Donors in the United States, Italy and Spain gave samples during acute or convalescent COVID-19. The cDNA or gDNA used as material had been derived from T cells, B-cell-depleted T cells, or PBMCs.

The germline gives CDR1 MNHEY, CDR2 SMNVEV (reference sequence). Germline trimming cut 4 bases from V and 3 bases from J; bases unmatched to any gene: 5. This CDR3 is 14 amino acids long. In the authors' workflow: Amplification of reference gene primers was used by the study to estimate nucleated cell counts. Sequencing was performed with immunoSEQ multiplex PCR; in TCRdb, only in-frame clones are kept and a portion is missing. V, J and clone size are those of that table, while D and trimming were read from the DNA. Found here are over 70,000 clones, roughly 76% of them singletons; the top ten hold about a sixth.

V and J are TRBV27 and TRBJ2-5; 7 bases are shared with TRBD1. The specimen sequenced was peripheral blood. The TCR was taken from a man in his 70s with active or convalescent COVID-19. The CDR3 bases are TGTGCCAGCAGTTCCCCCGGGACAGAAGAGACCCAGTACTTC. Amino acids: CASSSPGTEETQYF.